The clone carrying this T cell receptor (beta chain) has just one count. The antigen is not known. Looked up from germline, CDR1 is SGHVS and CDR2 is FQNEAQ. The CDR3 loop spans 17 amino acids. Deletions cut 2 bases from V and 4 bases from J, with 17 bases between. The data were obtained in a study of siplizumab effects on memory and regulatory T cells. Assay: immunoSEQ multiplex PCR; the TCRdb copy retains only in-frame clones and omits some. The sample has just over 40,000 clones, 89% seen once. Findings of the study overall: Solely a minor proportion of alloreactive clones could be assigned to unstimulated subsets. On average, about 70% of mappable alloreactive CD4+ clones were Treg-derived under siplizumab, against 25% to 30% in controls.

Sequenced sample: naive CD4+ T cells sorted from blood. The genes are TRBV7-8 and TRBJ1-4; D is perhaps TRBD1 (5 bases). The clonotype originates from a human donor in good health. The DNA of the CDR3 is TGTGCCAGCAGCTTACTTCGAATCAGGGTGAATAATGAAAAACTGTTTTTT. Amino acid sequence: CASSLLRIRVNNEKLFF.